These 20 T cell receptor beta chains came from one sample sequenced in a study of read filtering for tumor transcriptome and immune sequencing. The library was built from about 400 ng RNA with molecular barcoded adaptors for alpha/delta and beta/gamma chains. TCRdb re-called the reads with MiXCR, one entry per CDR3 protein. This table has tens of thousands of distinct CDR3 sequences, roughly a fifth appearing once. Specimen: a population of CD138-negative cells sorted from bone marrow. These receptors were collected from a donor older than 35 with multiple myeloma.

This clonotype appeared many times. The chain couples TRBV20-1 to TRBJ2-1; D is possibly TRBD2 (6 bases). CDR3 length equals 12 residues. Germline CDR1 is DFQATT and CDR2 is SNEGSKA (reference sequence). Deletions cut 5 bases from V and 5 bases from J, with 10 bases between. CDR3 residues: CSARLVNNEQFF. The CDR3 coding sequence is TGCAGTGCTCGACTAGTGAACAATGAGCAGTTCTTC.

The V call is TRBV11-3, the J call TRBJ2-6; unclear D gene. V was pared by 7 bases and J by 3 bases, with 4 bases between. This CDR3 comprises 12 residues. CDR1 is SGHNT and CDR2 is YENEEA in the germline V gene. Here the CDR3 DNA reads TGTGCCAGCACCGGTGGGGCCAACGTCCTGACTTTC. Translating it yields CASTGGANVLTF.

This chain links TRBV10-3 with TRBJ2-3; D is uncertain. The CDR3 runs 12 residues. V lost 2 bases, J lost 4 bases, and 4 bases lay in between. Germline loops: CDR1 ENHRY, CDR2 SYGVKD. CDR3 protein: CAISEGADTQYF. The CDR3 nucleotides read TGTGCCATCAGTGAGGGAGCAGATACGCAGTATTTT.

This chain uses TRBV6-5 with TRBJ1-3, with TRBD1 matching 7 bases. The germline V gene has CDR1 MNHEY and CDR2 SVGAGI. Unmatched junction bases numbered 1, after V lost 4 bases and J lost 4 bases. The CDR3 has 13 amino acids. The CDR3 DNA sequence: TGTGCCAGCAGTTTGACAGGGGGAAACACCATATATTTT. This codes for CASSLTGGNTIYF.

About this clonotype: A junction boundary mismatches the germline segment, possibly from a read error. The chain links TRBV6-1 to TRBJ2-2; tentative D call: TRBD2 (6 bases). This CDR3 is 14 amino acids long. In germline, CDR1 is MNHNS, CDR2 SASEGT. The CDR3, as DNA: TGTGCCACCGACGGGACTTGGAACACCGGGGAGCTGTCTTTT. This sequence encodes CATDGTWNTGELSF.

This clonotype was found many times. This chain connects TRBV7-3 to TRBJ2-3, with TRBD2 matching 8 bases. Trimming removed 4 bases from V and 0 bases from J; junction bases left unmatched: 3. The germline CDR1 and CDR2 sequences are SGHTA and FQGTGA. The CDR3 consists of 15 residues. The CDR3 sequence: CASSSSGGSTDTQYF. CDR3 DNA sequence: TGTGCCAGCAGCTCCAGCGGGGGAAGCACAGATACGCAGTATTTT.

This clonotype was counted between two and nine times. A much more abundant neighbour one base away suggests this may be a read error. The chain combines TRBV6-5 with TRBJ1-1; perhaps TRBD1 as D (5 bases). Trimming took off 6 bases at V and 0 bases at J, with 14 bases between the two ends. This CDR3 spans 15 amino acids. Germline V gene lookup returns CDR1 MNHEY and CDR2 SVGAGI. The CDR3 is CASRTRQGLNTEAFF. In DNA form, the CDR3 reads TGTGCCAGCAGAACACGCCAGGGACTGAACACTGAAGCTTTCTTT.

This clonotype was seen repeatedly, ten times or more. J is TRBJ2-3 and V is TRBV29-1, with TRBD1 matching over 8 bases. Germline V lookup: CDR1 SQVTM, CDR2 ANQGSEA. This CDR3 is built from 14 residues. With 5 bases clipped from V and 1 base from J, the junction kept 5 bases outside the gene matches. The chain's CDR3 is CSVRQGSRTDTQYF. CDR3 DNA sequence: TGCAGCGTTCGACAGGGGAGTCGCACAGATACGCAGTATTTT.

This clonotype was picked up many times. The chain uses TRBV7-9 and TRBJ2-1; D gene uncertain. The CDR3 consists of 15 residues. The V gene's germline CDR1 is SEHNR and CDR2 FQNEAQ (reference sequence). The V and J ends lost 5 bases and 1 base respectively, with 12 bases between them. In nucleotides, the CDR3 is TGTGCCAGCAGCCCGCGACGCGGTTCCTACAATGAGCAGTTCTTC. Translated, it gives CASSPRRGSYNEQFF. The full variable domain, in which reference TRBV7-9 and TRBJ2-1 provide the parts outside the CDR3, is DTGVSQNPRHKITKRGQNVTFRCDPISEHNRLYWYRQTLGQGPEFLTYFQNEAQLEKSRLLSDRFSAERPKGSFSTLEIQRTEQGDSAMYLCASSPRRGSYNEQFFGPGTRLTVL.

A remark on this clonotype: At one boundary the junction diverges from the germline segment, which might be a read error. The rearrangement uses TRBV12-5 and TRBJ2-1, with D perhaps matching TRBD2 (8 bases). CDR3 length equals 22 residues. CDR1 and CDR2 from the germline V gene are LGHNT and FRNRAP. The CDR3: CAGGFRSPLRTSRGEPYNEQFF. CDR3 nucleotide sequence: TGTGCTGGTGGTTTTCGTAGTCCGCTGAGGACTAGCAGGGGGGAGCCCTACAATGAGCAGTTCTTC.

A few counts support this clonotype. The chain employs TRBV20-1 and TRBJ2-5, with 10 bases aligning to TRBD1. CDR1 and CDR2 (germline): DFQATT, SNEGSKA (reference sequence). The CDR3 length is 13 residues. Trimming at V came to 5 bases and at J to 6 bases, leaving 6 bases not matched to a gene. The CDR3 sequence: CSAEDRGMQTQYF. The CDR3 nucleotides read TGCAGTGCTGAGGACAGGGGGATGCAGACCCAGTACTTC.

This clonotype came up many times. V and J are TRBV7-2 and TRBJ2-4; D could derive from TRBD1 or TRBD2 (5 bases each). The germline CDR1 and CDR2 sequences are SGHTA and FQGNSA. CDR3 length: 14 amino acids. V was trimmed by 8 bases and J by 8 bases, leaving 19 bases between them. The CDR3 region is CASGMGPPVHIQYF. CDR3 bases: TGTGCCAGCGGAATGGGACCCCCCGTGCACATTCAGTACTTC.

Ten or more counts support this clonotype. The V gene is TRBV20-1, the J gene TRBJ2-7; 8 nucleotides agree with TRBD2. Germline CDR1 DFQATT, CDR2 SNEGSKA (reference sequence). J gave up 2 bases and V 5 bases, and 5 bases lay outside the gene matches. The CDR3 covers 13 residues. The CDR3 coding sequence is TGCAGTGCTTTAGAGCGGGAGACCTACGAGCAGTACTTC. Translation gives CSALERETYEQYF.

In the case of this clonotype: This may stem from a read error, because a much larger clone lies one nucleotide away. V is TRBV28 and J is TRBJ2-5; a possible D gene is TRBD2 (5 bases). This CDR3 contains 15 residues. CDR1 is MDHEN and CDR2 is SYDVKM in the germline V gene. Trimming shortened V by 8 bases and J by 5 bases, and 21 bases separated the two germline ends. CDR3 nucleotide sequence: TGTGCCAGCGGGTCTGGCGAGAGGGCCCGTGAGACCCAGTACTTC. Translating it yields CASGSGERARETQYF. Using reference TRBV28 and TRBJ2-5 for the parts outside the CDR3, the full variable domain is DVKVTQSSRYLVKRTGEKVFLECVQDMDHENMFWYRQDPGLGLRLIYFSYDVKMKEKGDIPEGYSVSREKKERFSLILESASTNQTSMYLCASGSGERARETQYFGPGTRLLVL.

This clonotype was seen at least ten times. V is TRBV24-1 and J is TRBJ2-1; D gene unclear. The CDR3 is made up of 15 amino acids. Trimming left V 4 bases short and J 1 base short, with 10 bases between. The germline gives CDR1 KGHDR, CDR2 SFDVKD. The CDR3 reads CATSDLDGSYNEQFF. Written as DNA, the CDR3 is TGTGCCACCAGTGACCTCGACGGTTCCTACAATGAGCAGTTCTTC.

The table lists this clonotype with many counts. The V call is TRBV20-1, the J call TRBJ2-4, with 9 bases aligning to TRBD2. The CDR3 runs to 15 residues. Germline V CDR1 and CDR2: DFQATT, SNEGSKA (reference sequence). V lost 0 bases to trimming and J lost 7 bases; unmatched junction nucleotides: 7. The chain's CDR3 is CSARDSAGGSNIQYF. CDR3 bases: TGCAGTGCTAGAGATTCGGCGGGAGGGTCTAACATTCAGTACTTC.

This clonotype showed up just a few times. V usage is TRBV28 and J usage is TRBJ2-2; 7 positions match TRBD1. Per the germline V gene, CDR1 is MDHEN and CDR2 is SYDVKM. CDR3 length: 13 residues. The J segment lost 5 bases and the V segment lost 6 bases, leaving 3 bases of the junction unmatched. CDR3 amino acids: CASRRGQTGELFF. The CDR3 DNA follows: TGTGCCAGCAGAAGGGGGCAGACCGGGGAGCTGTTTTTT.

At least ten counts were recorded for this clonotype. J is TRBJ2-6 and V is TRBV3-1, with a tentative D call TRBD2 (6 bases). Germline CDR1 reads LGHDT; CDR2 reads YNNKEL (reference sequence). V was clipped by 0 bases and J by 10 bases, with 13 bases between them. The CDR3 extends over 15 amino acids. The CDR3 nucleotides are TGTGCCAGCAGCCAAGATACCGGGGGATCTAACGTCCTGACTTTC. Its translation is CASSQDTGGSNVLTF. Filled out from reference TRBV3-1 and TRBJ2-6, the complete variable domain reads DTAVSQTPKYLVTQMGNDKSIKCEQNLGHDTMYWYKQDSKKFLKIMFSYNNKELIINETVPNRFSPKSPDKAHLNLHINSLELGDSAVYFCASSQDTGGSNVLTFGAGSRLTVL.

As regards this clonotype: A read error may be the cause here, since a much bigger clone is one base away. The chain carries TRBV11-2 and TRBJ2-7; D might be TRBD1 (5 bases). This CDR3 is 13 amino acids long. Per the germline V gene, CDR1 is SGHAT and CDR2 is FQNNGV. The CDR3 DNA follows: TGTGCCAGCAGCTCAGGGTTGGGCTACGAGCAGAACTTC. It is translated as CASSSGLGYEQNF.

The genes are TRBV10-3 and TRBJ2-1; D is ambiguous. CDR1 ENHRY and CDR2 SYGVKD come from the germline V gene. This CDR3 region has 14 residues. The V end was cut by 6 bases, the J end by 0 bases, with 9 bases between. CDR3 in DNA: TGTGCCATCAGGGAATCGAGCTCCTACAATGAGCAGTTCTTC. Amino acid sequence: CAIRESSSYNEQFF.